These 9 T cell receptor beta chains were sequenced from one sample in a study of blood T cell repertoires in COVID-19. Some clones are missing from TCRdb's copy, which holds only in-frame ones; the method was immunoSEQ multiplex PCR. The sample contains 250,000 to 300,000 clones, 70% to 85% of which appear only once. Sample: peripheral blood. The receptors come from a woman aged 80 or older with acute or convalescent COVID-19.

This chain connects TRBV2 to TRBJ1-5; tentative D call: TRBD1 (5 bases). CDR3 size: 16 residues. V lost 3 bases to trimming and J lost 3 bases, with 15 bases between them. Germline loops: CDR1 SNHLY, CDR2 FYNNEI. Here the CDR3 reads CASSDGRSGSNQPQHF. The CDR3 nucleotides are TGTGCCAGCAGTGATGGTCGGTCAGGGTCCAATCAGCCCCAGCATTTT.

The chain uses TRBV4-1 and TRBJ1-3, with TRBD1 identical over 7 bases. Germline loops: CDR1 MGHRA, CDR2 YSYEKL. The CDR3 contains 14 residues. With 6 bases clipped from V and 2 bases from J, the junction kept 4 bases outside the gene matches. In DNA, the CDR3 is TGCGCCAGCAGTACAGGGGCCCCTGGAAACACCATATATTTT. Its protein is CASSTGAPGNTIYF.

This chain links TRBV6-1 with TRBJ1-2; 7 bases map to TRBD1. This CDR3 has 15 amino acids. Germline V lookup: CDR1 MNHNS, CDR2 SASEGT. V gave up 1 base and J gave up 2 bases; unmatched junction bases: 4. The CDR3: CASSEVGQSNYGYTF. The CDR3 DNA follows: TGTGCCAGCAGTGAAGTGGGACAGAGCAACTATGGCTACACCTTC.

About this clone itself: This CDR3 is also generated by other DNA sequences in the sample. The chain carries TRBV6-5 and TRBJ1-5, with D possibly matching TRBD1 (5 bases). The CDR3 loop spans 15 amino acids. Germline CDR1 and CDR2: MNHEY and SVGAGI. V was shortened by 0 bases and J by 1 base, with 7 bases between the two germline ends. The CDR3 region is CASSYSGQSNQPQHF. The CDR3 DNA is TGTGCCAGCAGTTACTCTGGACAAAGCAATCAGCCCCAGCATTTT.

The genes are TRBV10-1 and TRBJ1-1; D may be TRBD1 (6 bases). From germline, CDR1 is WNHNN and CDR2 SYGVQD (reference sequence). The CDR3 is 16 amino acids. Trimming removed 2 bases at V and 4 bases at J, with 17 bases between. CDR3 region: CASSETGRRPGTEAFF. The CDR3 DNA sequence: TGCGCCAGCAGTGAGACAGGGCGACGGCCGGGCACTGAAGCTTTCTTT.

This clone was recorded a few times. This chain links TRBV12-3 or TRBV12-4 with TRBJ2-7, with TRBD1 matching over 7 bases. The CDR3 is made up of 13 amino acids. The V and J ends lost 5 bases and 3 bases, in that order; junction bases with no gene match: 4. The CDR3 DNA reads TGTGCCAGCAGTCTACGACAGGGCTACGAGCAGTACTTC. Its protein product is CASSLRQGYEQYF.

The genes are TRBV6-1 and TRBJ1-3, with D unresolved. Germline V gene sequence: CDR1 MNHNS, CDR2 SASEGT. The CDR3 covers 14 residues. V gave up 2 bases and J gave up 1 base, with 6 bases separating them. CDR3 DNA sequence: TGTGCCAGCAGTGAATCGGTATCTGGAAACACCATATATTTT. Amino acid sequence: CASSESVSGNTIYF.

The V gene is TRBV5-1, the J gene TRBJ2-7, with unresolved D. Germline CDR1 is SGHRS and CDR2 is YFSETQ. This CDR3 is built from 14 residues. The V end was cut by 0 bases, the J end by 0 bases, with 7 bases between. The CDR3 protein is CASSLAGLSYEQYF. In DNA form, the CDR3 reads TGCGCCAGCAGCTTGGCGGGTCTCTCCTACGAGCAGTACTTC.

The chain recombines TRBV19 with TRBJ2-5, with 8 bases fitting TRBD2. The CDR3 runs to 14 residues. Trimming cost V 5 bases and J 4 bases; bases outside gene matches: 6. From germline, CDR1 is LNHDA and CDR2 SQIVND (reference sequence). The CDR3 is CASSPDGRGETQYF. The CDR3 coding sequence is TGTGCCAGTAGTCCAGACGGGAGGGGAGAGACCCAGTACTTC. Combining the CDR3 with reference TRBV19 and TRBJ2-5 gives the whole variable domain DGGITQSPKYLFRKEGQNVTLSCEQNLNHDAMYWYRQDPGQGLRLIYYSQIVNDFQKGDIAEGYSVSREKKESFPLTVTSAQKNPTAFYLCASSPDGRGETQYFGPGTRLLVL.